The present entry profiles one TCR beta chain with its context. This sample is part of a study of blood T cell repertoires in COVID-19. Assay used: immunoSEQ multiplex PCR; TCRdb lists only in-frame clones, some missing. Of some 320,000 clones listed, 90% are singletons. The V gene lost 6 bases and the J gene lost 7 bases, with 18 bases spanning the gap. Germline loops: CDR1 SQVTM, CDR2 ANQGSEA. The CDR3 sequence is 14 residues long. This chain connects TRBV29-1 to TRBJ1-4; perhaps TRBD1 as D (5 bases). This sequence originates from a man in his 60s who had recovered from COVID-19. Specimen: PBMCs or T cells enriched from blood (not recorded which). The chain's CDR3 is CSVGLSGFGEKLFF. As DNA, the CDR3 is TGCAGCGTCGGATTATCAGGGTTTGGTGAAAAACTGTTTTTT.